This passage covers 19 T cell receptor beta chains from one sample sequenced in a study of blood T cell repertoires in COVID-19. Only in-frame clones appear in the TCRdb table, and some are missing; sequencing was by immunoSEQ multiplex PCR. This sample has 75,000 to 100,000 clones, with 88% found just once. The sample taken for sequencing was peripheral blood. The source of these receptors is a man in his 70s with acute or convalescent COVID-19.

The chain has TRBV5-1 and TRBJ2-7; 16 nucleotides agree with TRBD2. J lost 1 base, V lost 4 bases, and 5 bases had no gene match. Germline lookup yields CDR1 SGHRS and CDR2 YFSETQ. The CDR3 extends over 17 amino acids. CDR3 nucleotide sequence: TGCGCCAGCAGCGGGACTAGCGGGAGGGCGTCGTCCTACGAGCAGTACTTC. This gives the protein CASSGTSGRASSYEQYF.

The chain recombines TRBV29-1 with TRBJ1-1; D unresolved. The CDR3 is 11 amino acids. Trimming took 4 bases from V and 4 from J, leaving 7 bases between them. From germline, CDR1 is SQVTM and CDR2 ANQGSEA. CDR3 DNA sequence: TGCAGCGTTGCCCTCCTCACTGAAGCTTTCTTT. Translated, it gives CSVALLTEAFF.

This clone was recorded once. CDR3: CASSPTGQNTEAFF. For the CDR3, the DNA is TGTGCCAGCAGCCCCACGGGACAGAACACTGAAGCTTTCTTT. The rearrangement links TRBV7-3 to TRBJ1-1; weak D call: TRBD1 (6 bases). The germline CDR1 and CDR2 sequences are SGHTA and FQGTGA. The CDR3 is made up of 14 amino acids. The V and J ends lost 5 bases and 1 base respectively, with 11 bases between them.

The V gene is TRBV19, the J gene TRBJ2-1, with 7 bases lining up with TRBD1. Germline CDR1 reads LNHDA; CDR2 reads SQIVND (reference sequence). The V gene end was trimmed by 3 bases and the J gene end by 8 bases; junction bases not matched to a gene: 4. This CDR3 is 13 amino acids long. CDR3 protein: CASSIKGGDEQFF. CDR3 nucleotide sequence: TGTGCCAGTAGTATTAAAGGGGGCGATGAGCAGTTCTTC.

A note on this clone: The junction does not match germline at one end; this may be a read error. The CDR3 nucleotides read TGTGTCAGCAGCGTCGGACAGGGGCTGAGGGCCAAAAACATTCAGTACTTC. This codes for CVSSVGQGLRAKNIQYF. The rearrangement links TRBV7-2 to TRBJ2-4, with TRBD1 matching 9 bases. The CDR3 covers 17 residues. Germline loops: CDR1 SGHTA, CDR2 FQGNSA.

The CDR3 loop reads CASSQYRGPNEKLFF. CDR3 in DNA: TGTGCCAGCTCACAATACAGGGGACCTAATGAAAAACTGTTTTTT. The chain employs TRBV18 and TRBJ1-4, with TRBD1 matching 7 bases. The CDR3 totals 15 residues. The J segment lost 3 bases and the V segment lost 4 bases, leaving 5 bases of the junction unmatched. The germline CDR1 and CDR2 sequences are KGHSH and LQKENI.

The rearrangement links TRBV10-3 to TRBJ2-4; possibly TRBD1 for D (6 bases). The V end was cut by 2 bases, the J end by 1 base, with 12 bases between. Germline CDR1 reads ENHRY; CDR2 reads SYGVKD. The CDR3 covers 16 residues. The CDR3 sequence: CAISEKQGRAKNIQYF. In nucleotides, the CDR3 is TGTGCCATCAGTGAGAAACAGGGAAGGGCCAAAAACATTCAGTACTTC.

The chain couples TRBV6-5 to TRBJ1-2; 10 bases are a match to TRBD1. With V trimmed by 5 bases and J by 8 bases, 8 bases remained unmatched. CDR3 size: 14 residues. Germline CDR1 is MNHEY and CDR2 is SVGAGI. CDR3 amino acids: CASSRGQGPGGYTF. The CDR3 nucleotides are TGTGCCAGCAGTAGGGGACAGGGGCCGGGAGGCTACACCTTC.

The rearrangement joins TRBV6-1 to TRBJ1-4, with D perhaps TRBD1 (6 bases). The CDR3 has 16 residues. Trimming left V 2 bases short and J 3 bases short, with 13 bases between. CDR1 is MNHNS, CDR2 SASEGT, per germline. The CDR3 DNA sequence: TGTGCCAGCAGTGAAAGCGGGACACCAGCTAATGAAAAACTGTTTTTT. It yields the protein CASSESGTPANEKLFF.

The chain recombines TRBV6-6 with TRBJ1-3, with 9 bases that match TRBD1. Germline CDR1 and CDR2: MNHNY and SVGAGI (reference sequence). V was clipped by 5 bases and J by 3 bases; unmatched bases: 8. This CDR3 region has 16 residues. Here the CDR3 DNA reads TGTGCCAGCAGTCGGTCGACAGGGGGTATTGGAAACACCATATATTTT. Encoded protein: CASSRSTGGIGNTIYF.

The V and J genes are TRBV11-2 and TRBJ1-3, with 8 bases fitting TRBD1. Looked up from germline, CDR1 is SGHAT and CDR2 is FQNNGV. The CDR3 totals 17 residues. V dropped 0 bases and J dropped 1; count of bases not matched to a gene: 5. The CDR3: CASSLERWTGSGNTIYF. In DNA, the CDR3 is TGTGCCAGCAGCTTAGAAAGGTGGACAGGGTCTGGAAACACCATATATTTT.

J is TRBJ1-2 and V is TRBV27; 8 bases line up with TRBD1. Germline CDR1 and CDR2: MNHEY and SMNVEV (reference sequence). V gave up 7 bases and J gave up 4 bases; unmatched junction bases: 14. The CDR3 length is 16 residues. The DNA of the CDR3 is TGTGCCAGCAAAACGACAGGGGCCTCCTCATTCTATGGCTACACCTTC. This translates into CASKTTGASSFYGYTF.

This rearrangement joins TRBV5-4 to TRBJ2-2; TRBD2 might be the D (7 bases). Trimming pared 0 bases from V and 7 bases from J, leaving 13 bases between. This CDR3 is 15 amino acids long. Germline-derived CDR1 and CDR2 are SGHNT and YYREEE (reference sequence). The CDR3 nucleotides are TGTGCCAGCAGCTTGGCGGGGGGCGTCAGCGGGGAGCTGTTTTTT. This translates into CASSLAGGVSGELFF.

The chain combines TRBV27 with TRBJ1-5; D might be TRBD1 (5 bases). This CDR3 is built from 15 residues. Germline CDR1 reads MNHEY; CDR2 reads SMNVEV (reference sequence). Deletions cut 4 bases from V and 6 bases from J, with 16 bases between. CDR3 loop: CASSSGGKASQPQHF. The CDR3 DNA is TGTGCCAGCAGTTCGGGGGGTAAGGCGAGTCAGCCCCAGCATTTT.

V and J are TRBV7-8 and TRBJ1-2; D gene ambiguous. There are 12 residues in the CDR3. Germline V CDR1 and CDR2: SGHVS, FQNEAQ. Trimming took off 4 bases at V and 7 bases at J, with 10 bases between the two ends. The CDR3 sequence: CASSSGGGGYTF. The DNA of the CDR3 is TGTGCCAGCAGCTCAGGAGGTGGTGGCTACACCTTC.

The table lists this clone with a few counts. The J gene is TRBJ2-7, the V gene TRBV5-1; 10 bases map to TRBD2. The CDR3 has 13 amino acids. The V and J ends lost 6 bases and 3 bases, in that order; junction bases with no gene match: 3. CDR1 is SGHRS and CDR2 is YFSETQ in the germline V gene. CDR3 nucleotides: TGCGCCAGCAACCCTAGCGGGGGCTACGAGCAGTACTTC. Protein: CASNPSGGYEQYF. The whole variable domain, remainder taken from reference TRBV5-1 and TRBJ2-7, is KAGVTQTPRYLIKTRGQQVTLSCSPISGHRSVSWYQQTPGQGLQFLFEYFSETQRNKGNFPGRFSGRQFSNSRSEMNVSTLELGDSALYLCASNPSGGYEQYFGPGTRLTVT.

The CDR3 region is CASTGQTINQPQHF. CDR3 nucleotide sequence: TGTGCCAGCACGGGACAAACTATCAATCAGCCCCAGCATTTT. The genes are TRBV2 and TRBJ1-5; TRBD1 is a possible D gene (6 bases). Germline lookup yields CDR1 SNHLY and CDR2 FYNNEI. This CDR3 spans 14 amino acids. Trimming stripped 7 bases from V and 3 bases from J, with 13 bases between.

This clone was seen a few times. CDR3 DNA: TGTGCCAGCAGCCAAGAGAGGTCTGGCGGCTACACCTTC. This encodes CASSQERSGGYTF. The chain recombines TRBV3-1 (or the pseudogene TRBV3-2) with TRBJ1-2, with no clear D. CDR1 is LGHDT and CDR2 is YNNKEL in the germline V gene (reference sequence). This CDR3 is 13 amino acids long. V lost 0 bases and J lost 8, with 10 bases in between.

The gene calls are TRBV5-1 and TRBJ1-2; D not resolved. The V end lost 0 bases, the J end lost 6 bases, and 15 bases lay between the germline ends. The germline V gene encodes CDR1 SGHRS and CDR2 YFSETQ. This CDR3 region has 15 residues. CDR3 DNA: TGCGCCAGCAGCTTGGATTCGGGGATTGGGAATGGCTACACCTTC. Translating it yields CASSLDSGIGNGYTF.